Listed here is a single TCR beta chain. The data derive from a study of blood T cell repertoires in COVID-19. Looking at the study overall: Specimens from acute and convalescent COVID-19 originated in the United States, Italy and Spain. PBMCs, B-cell-depleted T cells, or T cells provided the cDNA or gDNA that made up the material.

Study processing details: Reference gene primer amplification yielded estimated nucleated cell counts. Sequencing used immunoSEQ multiplex PCR; TCRdb keeps in-frame clones, though not all of them. V and J calls and clone size are copied from that table; D and trimming were computed from the DNA. The sample has roughly 63,000 clones; around 90% are singletons. J gave up 6 bases and V 6 bases, and 5 bases lay outside the gene matches. Germline V gene lookup returns CDR1 MNHEY and CDR2 SVGAGI. CDR3 length: 13 residues. The receptor was isolated from a human donor in a cohort sampled during active COVID-19. The specimen sequenced was peripheral blood. This chain joins TRBV6-5 and TRBJ1-5, with 7 bases that match TRBD1. The CDR3: CASSYQGGQPQHF. The CDR3, as DNA: TGTGCCAGCAGCTACCAGGGGGGTCAGCCCCAGCATTTT.